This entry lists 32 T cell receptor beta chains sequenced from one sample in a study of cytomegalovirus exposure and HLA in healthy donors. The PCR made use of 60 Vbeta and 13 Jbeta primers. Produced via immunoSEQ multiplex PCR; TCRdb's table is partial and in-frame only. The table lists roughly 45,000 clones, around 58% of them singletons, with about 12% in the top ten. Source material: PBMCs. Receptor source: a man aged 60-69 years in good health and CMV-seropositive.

The CDR3 protein is CAIRDQDYEQYF. CDR3 DNA sequence: TGTGCCATCAGAGACCAGGACTACGAGCAGTACTTC. The chain links TRBV10-3 to TRBJ2-7, with unresolved D. Germline values: CDR1 ENHRY, CDR2 SYGVKD. There are 12 residues in the CDR3. V was clipped by 6 bases and J by 3 bases, with 9 bases between them.

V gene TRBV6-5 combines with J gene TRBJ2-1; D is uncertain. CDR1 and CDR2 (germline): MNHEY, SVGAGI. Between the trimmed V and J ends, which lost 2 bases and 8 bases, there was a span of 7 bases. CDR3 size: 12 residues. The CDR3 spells CASSYRYDEQFF. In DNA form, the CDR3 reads TGTGCCAGCAGTTACCGTTATGATGAGCAGTTCTTC.

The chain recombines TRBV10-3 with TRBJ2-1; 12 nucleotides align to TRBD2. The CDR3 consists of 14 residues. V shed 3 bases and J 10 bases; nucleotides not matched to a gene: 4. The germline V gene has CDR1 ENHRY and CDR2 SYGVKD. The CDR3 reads CAISDKGLAGEQFF. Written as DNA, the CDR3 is TGTGCCATCAGTGACAAGGGACTAGCGGGCGAGCAGTTCTTC.

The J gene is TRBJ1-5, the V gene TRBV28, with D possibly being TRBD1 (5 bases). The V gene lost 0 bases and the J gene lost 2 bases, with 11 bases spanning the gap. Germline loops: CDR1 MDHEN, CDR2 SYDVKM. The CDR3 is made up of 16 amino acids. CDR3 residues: CASSLWGLNGNQPQHF. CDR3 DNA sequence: TGTGCCAGCAGTTTATGGGGGCTCAATGGCAATCAGCCCCAGCATTTT.

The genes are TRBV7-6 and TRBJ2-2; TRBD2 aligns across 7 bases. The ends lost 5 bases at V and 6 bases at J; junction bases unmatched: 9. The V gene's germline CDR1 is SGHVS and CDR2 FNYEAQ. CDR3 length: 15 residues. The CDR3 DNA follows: TGTGCCAGCAGCAGAAAGGCGGGAGCGGCCGGGGAGCTGTTTTTT. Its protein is CASSRKAGAAGELFF.

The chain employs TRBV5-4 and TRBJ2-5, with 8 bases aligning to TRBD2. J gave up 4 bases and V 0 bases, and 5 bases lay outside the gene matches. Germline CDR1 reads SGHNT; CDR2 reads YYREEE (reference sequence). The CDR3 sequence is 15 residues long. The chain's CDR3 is CASSLEAGGLETQYF. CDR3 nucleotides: TGTGCCAGCAGCTTGGAGGCGGGGGGCTTAGAGACCCAGTACTTC.

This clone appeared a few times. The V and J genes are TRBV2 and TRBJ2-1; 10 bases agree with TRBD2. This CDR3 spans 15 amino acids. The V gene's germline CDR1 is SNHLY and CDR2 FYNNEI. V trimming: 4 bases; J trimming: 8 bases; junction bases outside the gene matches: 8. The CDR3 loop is CASSVGIAGGDEQFF. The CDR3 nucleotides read TGTGCCAGCAGTGTGGGGATAGCGGGAGGCGATGAGCAGTTCTTC.

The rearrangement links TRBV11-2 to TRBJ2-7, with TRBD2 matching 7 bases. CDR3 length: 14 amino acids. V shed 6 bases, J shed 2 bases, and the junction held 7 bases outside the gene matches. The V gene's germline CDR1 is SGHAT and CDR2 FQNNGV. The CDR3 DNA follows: TGTGCCAGCAGGTCGTACCTAGCGGCCTACGAGCAGTACTTC. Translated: CASRSYLAAYEQYF.

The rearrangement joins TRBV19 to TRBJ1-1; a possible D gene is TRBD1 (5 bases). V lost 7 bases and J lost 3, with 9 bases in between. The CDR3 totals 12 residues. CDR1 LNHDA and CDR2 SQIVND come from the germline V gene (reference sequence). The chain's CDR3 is CASKQEYTEAFF. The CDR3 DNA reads TGTGCCAGTAAACAGGAGTACACTGAAGCTTTCTTT.

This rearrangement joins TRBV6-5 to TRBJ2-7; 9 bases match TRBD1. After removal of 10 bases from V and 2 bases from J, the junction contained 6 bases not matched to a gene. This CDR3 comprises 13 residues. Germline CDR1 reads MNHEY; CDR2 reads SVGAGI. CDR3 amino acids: CATQGQGPYEQYF. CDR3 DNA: TGTGCCACCCAAGGACAGGGGCCCTACGAGCAGTACTTC.

CDR3 coding DNA: TGCAGCGTTGCCAGGGGAAGCACTGAAGCTTTCTTT. Translated, it gives CSVARGSTEAFF. The gene calls are TRBV29-1 and TRBJ1-1, with D tentatively TRBD1 (6 bases). V gave up 4 bases and J gave up 4 bases, with 10 bases separating them. CDR1 and CDR2 from the germline V gene are SQVTM and ANQGSEA. The CDR3 length is 12 residues.

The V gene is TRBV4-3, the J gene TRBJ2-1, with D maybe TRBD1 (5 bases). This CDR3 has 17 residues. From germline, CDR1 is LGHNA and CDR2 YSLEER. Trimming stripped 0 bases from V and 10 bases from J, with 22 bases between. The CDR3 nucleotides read TGCGCCAGCAGCCAAGAATACAGGAGTGCCGAGAGGTGGGAGCAGTTCTTC. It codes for CASSQEYRSAERWEQFF.

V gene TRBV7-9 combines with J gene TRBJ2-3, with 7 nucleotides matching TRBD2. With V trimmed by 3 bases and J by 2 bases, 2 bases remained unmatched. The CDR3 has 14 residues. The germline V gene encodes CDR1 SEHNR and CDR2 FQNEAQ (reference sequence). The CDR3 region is CASSFRDYTDTQYF. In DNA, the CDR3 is TGTGCCAGCAGCTTCCGGGACTACACAGATACGCAGTATTTT.

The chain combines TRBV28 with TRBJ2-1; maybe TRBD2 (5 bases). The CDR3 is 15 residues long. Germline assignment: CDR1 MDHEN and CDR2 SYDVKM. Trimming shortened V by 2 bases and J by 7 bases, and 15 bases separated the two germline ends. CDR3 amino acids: CASSLVGMWINEQFF. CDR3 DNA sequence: TGTGCCAGCAGTTTAGTCGGGATGTGGATAAATGAGCAGTTCTTC.

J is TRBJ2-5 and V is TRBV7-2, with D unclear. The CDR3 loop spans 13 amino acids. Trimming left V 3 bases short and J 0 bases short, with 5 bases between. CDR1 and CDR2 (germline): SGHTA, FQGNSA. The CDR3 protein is CASSFSDQETQYF. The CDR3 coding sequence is TGTGCCAGCAGCTTCTCCGACCAAGAGACCCAGTACTTC.

The CDR3 region has the DNA TGTGCCAGCAGCTCGGGCGGGAGGGCCCTGAAAGCCTACAATGAGCAGTTCTTC. It codes for CASSSGGRALKAYNEQFF. The rearrangement joins TRBV5-6 to TRBJ2-1; 9 nucleotides align to TRBD2. The V segment lost 3 bases and the J segment 2 bases; nucleotides outside the gene matches: 12. The CDR3 runs to 18 residues. CDR1 SGHDT and CDR2 YYEEEE come from the germline V gene. The full variable domain, with the rest looked up from reference TRBV5-6 and TRBJ2-1, is DAGVTQSPTHLIKTRGQQVTLRCSPKSGHDTVSWYQQALGQGPQFIFQYYEEEERQRGNFPDRFSGHQFPNYSSELNVNALLLGDSALYLCASSSGGRALKAYNEQFFGPGTRLTVL.

The CDR3 nucleotides are TGCAGCGTTGAAGCCGTGATTGGCGAGGGATACGAGCAGTACTTC. This encodes CSVEAVIGEGYEQYF. The chain has TRBV29-1 and TRBJ2-7; tentative D call: TRBD2 (5 bases). Germline V gene data show CDR1 as SQVTM and CDR2 as ANQGSEA. CDR3 length equals 15 residues. V was clipped by 1 base and J by 4 bases, with 17 bases between them.

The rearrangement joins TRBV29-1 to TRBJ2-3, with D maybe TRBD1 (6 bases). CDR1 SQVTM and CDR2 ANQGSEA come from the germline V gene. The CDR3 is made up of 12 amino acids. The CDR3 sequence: CSDTGSTDTQYF. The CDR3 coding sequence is TGCAGTGATACAGGGAGCACAGATACGCAGTATTTT.

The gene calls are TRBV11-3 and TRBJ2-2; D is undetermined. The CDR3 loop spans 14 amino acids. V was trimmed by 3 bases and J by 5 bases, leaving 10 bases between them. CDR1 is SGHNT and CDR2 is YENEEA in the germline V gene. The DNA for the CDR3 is TGTGCCAGCAGCTTTTCGTGGCTGACCGGGGAGCTGTTTTTT. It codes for CASSFSWLTGELFF.

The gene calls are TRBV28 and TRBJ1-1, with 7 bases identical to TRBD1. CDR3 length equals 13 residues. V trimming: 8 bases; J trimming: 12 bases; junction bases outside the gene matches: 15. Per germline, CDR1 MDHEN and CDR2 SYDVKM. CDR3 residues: CASVGIGQALSFF. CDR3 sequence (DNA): TGTGCCAGCGTCGGGATTGGACAGGCGTTATCTTTCTTT.

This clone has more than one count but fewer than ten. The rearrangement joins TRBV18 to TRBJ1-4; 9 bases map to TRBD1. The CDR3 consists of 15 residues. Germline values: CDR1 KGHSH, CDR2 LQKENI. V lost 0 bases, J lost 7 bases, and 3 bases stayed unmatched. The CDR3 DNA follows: TGTGCCAGCTCACCACCGGGACAGGGTGCTGAAAAACTGTTTTTT. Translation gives CASSPPGQGAEKLFF. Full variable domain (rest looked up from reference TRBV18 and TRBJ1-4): NAGVMQNPRHLVRRRGQEARLRCSPMKGHSHVYWYRQLPEEGLKFMVYLQKENIIDESGMPKERFSAEFPKEGPSILRIQQVVRGDSAAYFCASSPPGQGAEKLFFGSGTQLSVL.

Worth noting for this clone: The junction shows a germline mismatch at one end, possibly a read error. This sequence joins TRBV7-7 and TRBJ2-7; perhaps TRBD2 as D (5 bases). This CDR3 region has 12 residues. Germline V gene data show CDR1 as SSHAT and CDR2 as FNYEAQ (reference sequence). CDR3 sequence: CASSPGLGEQYF. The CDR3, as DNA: TGTGCTAGCAGCCCAGGACTTGGAGAGCAGTACTTC.

The chain's CDR3 is CASSLVRPALAGSNEQFF. CDR3 DNA sequence: TGTGCCAGCAGCTTGGTCCGGCCGGCACTAGCGGGAAGCAATGAGCAGTTCTTC. The chain couples TRBV7-2 to TRBJ2-1; the match to TRBD2 covers 10 bases. Losses at the gene ends were 3 bases for V and 6 bases for J; bases not matched to a gene: 14. The CDR3 length is 18 residues. Per germline, CDR1 SGHTA and CDR2 FQGNSA.

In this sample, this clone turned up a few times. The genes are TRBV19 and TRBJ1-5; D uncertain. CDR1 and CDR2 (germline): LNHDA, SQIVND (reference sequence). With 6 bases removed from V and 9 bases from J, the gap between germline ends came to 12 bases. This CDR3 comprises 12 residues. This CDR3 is CASSVPPGPQHF. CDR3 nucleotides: TGTGCCAGTAGCGTCCCACCCGGGCCCCAGCATTTT.

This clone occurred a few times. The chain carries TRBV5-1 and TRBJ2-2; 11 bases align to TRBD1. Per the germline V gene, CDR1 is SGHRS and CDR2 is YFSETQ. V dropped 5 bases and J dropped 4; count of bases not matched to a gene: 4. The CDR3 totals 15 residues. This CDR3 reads CASREDRGLTGELFF. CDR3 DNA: TGCGCCAGCAGGGAGGACAGGGGGCTCACCGGGGAGCTGTTTTTT.

The CDR3 region has the DNA TGCGCCAGCAGCCAAAGGTCTAGCGGAGACAATGAGCAGTTCTTC. This sequence encodes CASSQRSSGDNEQFF. The rearrangement uses TRBV4-3 and TRBJ2-1, with 7 bases aligning to TRBD2. The CDR3 runs 15 residues. With 2 bases clipped from V and 5 bases from J, the junction kept 6 bases outside the gene matches. Germline V gene sequence: CDR1 LGHNA, CDR2 YSLEER.

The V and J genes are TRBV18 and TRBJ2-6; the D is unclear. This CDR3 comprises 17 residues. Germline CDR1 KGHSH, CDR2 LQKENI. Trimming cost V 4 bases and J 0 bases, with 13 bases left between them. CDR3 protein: CASSRLAAASGANVLTF. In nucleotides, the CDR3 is TGTGCCAGCTCACGTCTGGCGGCTGCCTCTGGGGCCAACGTCCTGACTTTC.

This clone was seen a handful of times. CDR3 in amino acids: CASGEMRRGVSAQYF. DNA of the CDR3: TGTGCCAGCGGGGAGATGCGCCGGGGGGTTTCGGCGCAGTACTTC. The chain carries TRBV27 and TRBJ2-7, with 7 nucleotides matching TRBD2. The V segment lost 8 bases and the J segment 9 bases; nucleotides outside the gene matches: 19. From germline, CDR1 is MNHEY and CDR2 SMNVEV (reference sequence). CDR3 length: 15 amino acids.

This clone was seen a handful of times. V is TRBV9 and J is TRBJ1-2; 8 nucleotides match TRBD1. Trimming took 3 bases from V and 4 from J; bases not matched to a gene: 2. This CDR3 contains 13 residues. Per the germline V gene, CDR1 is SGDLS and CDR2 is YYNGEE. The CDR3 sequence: CASSAGTGYGYTF. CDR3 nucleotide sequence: TGTGCCAGCAGCGCTGGGACAGGCTATGGCTACACCTTC. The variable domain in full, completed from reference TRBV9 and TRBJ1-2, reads DSGVTQTPKHLITATGQRVTLRCSPRSGDLSVYWYQQSLDQGLQFLIQYYNGEERAKGNILERFSAQQFPDLHSELNLSSLELGDSALYFCASSAGTGYGYTFGSGTRLTVV.

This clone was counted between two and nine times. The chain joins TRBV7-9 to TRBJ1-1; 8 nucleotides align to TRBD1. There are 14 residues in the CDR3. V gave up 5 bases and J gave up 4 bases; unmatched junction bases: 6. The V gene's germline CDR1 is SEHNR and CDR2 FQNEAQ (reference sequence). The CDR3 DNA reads TGTGCCAGCAGCCTGACAGGGGACGGCACTGAAGCTTTCTTT. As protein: CASSLTGDGTEAFF.

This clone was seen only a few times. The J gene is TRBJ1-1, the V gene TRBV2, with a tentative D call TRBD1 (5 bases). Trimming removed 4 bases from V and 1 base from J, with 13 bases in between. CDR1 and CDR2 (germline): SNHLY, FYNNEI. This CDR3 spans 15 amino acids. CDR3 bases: TGTGCCAGCAGTGCTGGGACTTTGAGGAACACTGAAGCTTTCTTT. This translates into CASSAGTLRNTEAFF. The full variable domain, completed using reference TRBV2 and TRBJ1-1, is EPEVTQTPSHQVTQMGQEVILRCVPISNHLYFYWYRQILGQKVEFLVSFYNNEISEKSEIFDDQFSVERPDGSNFTLKIRSTKLEDSAMYFCASSAGTLRNTEAFFGQGTRLTVV.

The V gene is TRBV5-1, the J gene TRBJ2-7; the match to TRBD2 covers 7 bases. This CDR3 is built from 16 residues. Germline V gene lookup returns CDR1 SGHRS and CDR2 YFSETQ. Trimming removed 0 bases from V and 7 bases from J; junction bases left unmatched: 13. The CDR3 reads CASSLDGGGPAGEQYF. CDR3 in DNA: TGCGCCAGCAGCTTGGATGGGGGAGGGCCGGCGGGGGAGCAGTACTTC.